This TCR beta chain was documented in a study of blood T cells in healthy people across ages. Across the study: When template switching was applied, about one barcoded beta molecule was captured per two T cells.

The use of a sample-barcoded 5' primer and a J-beta primer mix characterized a second PCR of roughly 6 to 11 cycles. TCRdb passed the 5' RACE reads through MiXCR, listing each CDR3 protein once. The data show 850,000 to 1,100,000 distinct CDR3 sequences, roughly two fifths seen once. In germline, CDR1 is SGHAT, CDR2 FQNNGV. Trimming removed 2 bases from V and 0 bases from J, with 11 bases in between. This CDR3 has 16 amino acids. Every sample had a minimum of 6 million PBMCs isolated. This clonotype was picked up a small number of times. This chain joins TRBV11-2 and TRBJ2-1, with TRBD2 as a possible D gene (6 bases). What was sequenced was blood. This sequence originates from a man between 18 and 29 years old in good health. The CDR3 here is CASSLPGGRSYNEQFF. DNA of the CDR3: TGTGCCAGCAGCTTACCCGGGGGACGCTCCTACAATGAGCAGTTCTTC.